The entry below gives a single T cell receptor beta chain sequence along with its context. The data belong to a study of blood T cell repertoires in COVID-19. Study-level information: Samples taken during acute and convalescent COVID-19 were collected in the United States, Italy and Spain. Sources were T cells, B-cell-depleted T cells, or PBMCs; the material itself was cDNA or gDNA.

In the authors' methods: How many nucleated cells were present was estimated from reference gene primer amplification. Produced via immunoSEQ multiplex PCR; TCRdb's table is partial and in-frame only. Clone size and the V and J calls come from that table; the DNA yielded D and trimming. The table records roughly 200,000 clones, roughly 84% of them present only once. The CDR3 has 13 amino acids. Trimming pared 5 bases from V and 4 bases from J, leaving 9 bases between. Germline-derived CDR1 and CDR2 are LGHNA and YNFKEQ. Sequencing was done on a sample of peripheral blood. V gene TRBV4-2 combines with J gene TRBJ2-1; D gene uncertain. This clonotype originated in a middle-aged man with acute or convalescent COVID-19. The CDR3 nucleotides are TGTGCCAGCAGCTACACCGTATACAATGAGCAGTTCTTC. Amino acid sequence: CASSYTVYNEQFF.